This T cell receptor beta chain is drawn from a study of regulatory T cells in long-lasting Graves disease. Whole-study results and caveats: Among samples with persistent disease, TRBV28, TRBJ1-2 and TRBJ2-5 were favored.

In its sample, this clonotype was seen a few times. Its cognate antigen is unknown. Documented time point: persistent/refractory GD, antithyroid drugs over 5 years with positive TRAb. PBMCs provided the RNA from which the TCR library was made. The patients were enrolled through endocrinology in Xi'an, China. This CDR3 has 14 residues. The V gene's germline CDR1 is MNHEY and CDR2 SMNVEV (reference sequence). Between the trimmed V and J ends, which lost 6 bases and 3 bases, there was a span of 12 bases. Relying on iRepertoire HTBI primers and Arm-PCR of CDR3 regions, the team built TCR beta libraries. TCRdb analysed the multiplex PCR reads with MiXCR anew, one entry per CDR3 protein. This sample carries 650,000 to 700,000 distinct CDR3 sequences, about 30% of them seen once, and the ten largest clones take about two fifths.

The V call is TRBV27, the J call TRBJ1-5; D is uncertain. The TCR originated in a female donor with Graves disease. Source: peripheral blood mononuclear cells (PBMCs), taken when the disease was refractory, from a patient treated with antithyroid drugs. The CDR3 loop reads CASSVHPNNQPQHF. CDR3 in DNA: TGTGCCAGCAGCGTACATCCAAACAATCAGCCCCAGCATTTT.